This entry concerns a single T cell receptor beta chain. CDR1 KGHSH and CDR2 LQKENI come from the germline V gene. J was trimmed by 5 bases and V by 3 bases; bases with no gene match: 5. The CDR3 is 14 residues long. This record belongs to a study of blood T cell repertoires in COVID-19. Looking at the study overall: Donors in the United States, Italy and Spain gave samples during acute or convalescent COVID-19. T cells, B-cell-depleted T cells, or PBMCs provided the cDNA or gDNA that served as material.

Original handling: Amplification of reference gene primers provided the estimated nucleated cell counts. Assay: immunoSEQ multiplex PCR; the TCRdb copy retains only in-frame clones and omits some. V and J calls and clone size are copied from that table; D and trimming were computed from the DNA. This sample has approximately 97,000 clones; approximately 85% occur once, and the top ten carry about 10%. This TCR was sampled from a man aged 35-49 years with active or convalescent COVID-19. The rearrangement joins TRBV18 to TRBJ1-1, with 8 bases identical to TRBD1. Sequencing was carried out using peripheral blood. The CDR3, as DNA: TGTGCCAGCTCACCCCAGGGGGCCGAGACTGAAGCTTTCTTT. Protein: CASSPQGAETEAFF.